Shown below are 19 T cell receptor beta chains from a single sample sequenced in a study of blood T cell repertoires in COVID-19 (dated by TCRdb to the early 2020s). Library construction relied on the immunoSEQ multiplex PCR assay. This immuneACCESS table, as held by TCRdb, lists in-frame sequences with V and J called but not all clones. Of the missing ones, under half trace to an unresolved V gene in checked studies; the others have no known cause. The sample data list 190,000 or so clones, and about 81% of these were observed just once. The biggest ten clones account for approximately 8.7% of the sample. The sequenced material came from PBMCs or T cells enriched from blood (not recorded which). These TCRs come from a middle-aged man who had recovered from COVID-19.

This chain connects TRBV19 to TRBJ1-1, with D possibly matching TRBD1 (6 bases). The V end lost 6 bases, the J end lost 4 bases, and 15 bases lay between the germline ends. This CDR3 region has 14 residues. Germline CDR1 LNHDA, CDR2 SQIVND (reference sequence). The CDR3 bases are TGTGCCAGTAGGCTACAGGGTTTTTTCACTGAAGCTTTCTTT. Translation: CASRLQGFFTEAFF.

V usage is TRBV5-1 and J usage is TRBJ1-2; TRBD1 agrees at 7 bases. The CDR3 is 12 residues long. V lost 3 bases, J lost 6 bases, and 2 bases stayed unmatched. Per germline, CDR1 SGHRS and CDR2 YFSETQ. The CDR3 region is CASSYGTDGYTF. The CDR3 region has the DNA TGCGCCAGCAGCTATGGGACAGATGGCTACACCTTC.

The rearrangement uses TRBV13 and TRBJ1-1, with D possibly TRBD1 on 6 matching bases. Between the trimmed V and J ends, which lost 7 bases and 8 bases, there was a span of 14 bases. The germline gives CDR1 PRHDT, CDR2 FYEKMQ (reference sequence). The CDR3 spans 12 residues. CDR3 residues: CASILGQSEAFF. DNA for the CDR3: TGTGCCAGCATCCTCGGACAGTCAGAAGCTTTCTTT.

The V call is TRBV6-2 or TRBV6-3, the J call TRBJ2-3; D uncertain. Looked up from germline, CDR1 is MNHEY and CDR2 is SVGEGT. V dropped 0 bases and J dropped 2 bases, with 6 bases sitting between them. This CDR3 is 14 amino acids long. This CDR3 is CASSYSASTDTQYF. DNA for the CDR3: TGTGCCAGCAGTTACTCGGCTTCCACAGATACGCAGTATTTT.

The chain recombines TRBV6-2 or TRBV6-3 with TRBJ2-1; TRBD2 matches 9 bases. The junction had 7 bases not matched to a gene; V was cut back by 5 bases and J by 2 bases. Per the germline V gene, CDR1 is MNHEY and CDR2 is SVGEGT. The CDR3 has 16 amino acids. The CDR3 protein is CASSQRGGATYNEQFF. The CDR3, as DNA: TGTGCCAGCAGTCAACGCGGGGGGGCCACCTACAATGAGCAGTTCTTC.

This clone was observed a handful of times. The J gene is TRBJ1-2, the V gene TRBV30, with 9 bases aligning to TRBD1. This CDR3 contains 13 residues. Germline V gene sequence: CDR1 GTSNPN, CDR2 SVGIG (reference sequence). The junction had 5 bases not matched to a gene; V was cut back by 5 bases and J by 4 bases. CDR3 region: CAWSQGAGYGYTF. In DNA, the CDR3 is TGTGCCTGGTCACAGGGGGCGGGCTATGGCTACACCTTC. Full variable domain (rest looked up from reference TRBV30 and TRBJ1-2): SQTIHQWPATLVQPVGSPLSLECTVEGTSNPNLYWYRQAAGRGLQLLFYSVGIGQISSEVPQNLSASRPQDRQFILSSKKLLLSDSGFYLCAWSQGAGYGYTFGSGTRLTVV.

The gene calls are TRBV5-5 and TRBJ2-7; D unclear. CDR1 is SGHKS and CDR2 is YYEKEE in the germline V gene (reference sequence). The CDR3 length is 12 residues. Trimming left V 3 bases short and J 6 bases short, with 10 bases between. The CDR3 DNA reads as TGTGCCAGCAGCTCACCCCCAGGCGAGCAGTACTTC. Translation gives CASSSPPGEQYF.

This clone was seen a single time. This rearrangement joins TRBV24-1 to TRBJ2-1; 12 bases are a match to TRBD2. With 5 bases clipped from V and 5 bases from J, the junction kept 6 bases outside the gene matches. Germline CDR1 KGHDR, CDR2 SFDVKD. The CDR3 consists of 16 residues. CDR3: CATSGPGLAGNNEQFF. The CDR3 DNA sequence: TGTGCCACCAGTGGACCGGGACTAGCGGGCAACAATGAGCAGTTCTTC.

This clone was counted between two and nine times. The rearrangement joins TRBV3-1 (or the pseudogene TRBV3-2) to TRBJ1-4; 8 bases fit TRBD1. The CDR3 extends over 16 amino acids. The ends lost 4 bases at V and 8 bases at J; junction bases unmatched: 12. Germline V gene data show CDR1 as LGHDT and CDR2 as YNNKEL (reference sequence). The CDR3 region has the DNA TGTGCCAGCAGCCGACAGGGGCAGGCGGGTGGGGAAAAACTGTTTTTT. Protein sequence: CASSRQGQAGGEKLFF.

This clone came up a few times. The gene calls are TRBV11-2 and TRBJ1-2; D might be TRBD1 (5 bases). Germline lookup yields CDR1 SGHAT and CDR2 FQNNGV. Trimming cost V 1 base and J 8 bases, with 14 bases left between them. The CDR3 loop spans 14 amino acids. Here the CDR3 reads CASSLAQSGLGYTF. DNA for the CDR3: TGTGCCAGCAGCTTAGCGCAATCAGGGCTGGGCTACACCTTC.

This clone was seen only a few times. The genes are TRBV3-1 (or the pseudogene TRBV3-2) and TRBJ1-1; possibly TRBD1 for D (6 bases). V lost 4 bases and J 0 bases, leaving 15 bases between the germline ends. CDR1 LGHDT and CDR2 YNNKEL come from the germline V gene (reference sequence). The CDR3 runs 16 residues. The CDR3 loop reads CASSLRRGRVNTEAFF. In DNA, the CDR3 is TGTGCCAGCAGCCTCCGCAGGGGTAGGGTGAACACTGAAGCTTTCTTT.

This chain uses TRBV3-1 (or the pseudogene TRBV3-2) with TRBJ1-1; weak D call: TRBD1 (5 bases). V dropped 4 bases and J dropped 1 base, with 16 bases sitting between them. The V gene's germline CDR1 is LGHDT and CDR2 YNNKEL (reference sequence). The CDR3 spans 16 residues. The CDR3 sequence: CASSPSRYRGNTEAFF. Here the CDR3 DNA reads TGTGCCAGCAGCCCATCAAGATATAGGGGGAACACTGAAGCTTTCTTT.

CDR3 sequence reads: CASSSRTVLGYTF. In nucleotides, the CDR3 is TGTGCCAGCAGCTCGAGGACAGTTTTGGGCTACACCTTC. The chain has TRBV11-2 and TRBJ1-2; TRBD1 might be the D (6 bases). In germline, CDR1 is SGHAT, CDR2 FQNNGV. The V gene lost 4 bases and the J gene lost 8 bases, with 14 bases spanning the gap. The CDR3 contains 13 residues.

This clone was detected a few times. The chain carries TRBV29-1 and TRBJ1-2, with unresolved D. The CDR3 runs 11 residues. Trimming stripped 5 bases from V and 2 bases from J, with 6 bases between. Germline assignment: CDR1 SQVTM and CDR2 ANQGSEA. In DNA form, the CDR3 reads TGCAGCGTTCCAGAAAACTATGGCTACACCTTC. As protein: CSVPENYGYTF.

This chain joins TRBV29-1 and TRBJ2-7, with 9 bases matching TRBD1. Germline CDR1 reads SQVTM; CDR2 reads ANQGSEA. V trimming: 4 bases; J trimming: 3 bases; junction bases outside the gene matches: 7. The CDR3 has 14 residues. CDR3 loop: CSVVFGTGNYEQYF. CDR3 coding DNA: TGCAGCGTTGTATTCGGGACAGGGAACTACGAGCAGTACTTC.

V gene TRBV10-3 combines with J gene TRBJ2-1; 7 nucleotides align to TRBD2. CDR3 length equals 13 residues. Germline values: CDR1 ENHRY, CDR2 SYGVKD. Unmatched junction bases numbered 2, after V lost 4 bases and J lost 5 bases. The CDR3, as DNA: TGTGCCATCAGTGGGGGACTAAACAATGAGCAGTTCTTC. As protein: CAISGGLNNEQFF.

This sequence joins TRBV27 and TRBJ2-1, with D unresolved. The CDR3 consists of 15 residues. The V and J ends lost 1 base and 4 bases respectively, with 11 bases between them. Germline CDR1 is MNHEY and CDR2 is SMNVEV (reference sequence). DNA of the CDR3: TGTGCCAGCAGTTTATTGGCGCTCGGGTACAATGAGCAGTTCTTC. It encodes CASSLLALGYNEQFF.

The chain links TRBV4-1 to TRBJ2-3, with unresolved D. The CDR3 sequence is 15 residues long. Germline CDR1 and CDR2: MGHRA and YSYEKL. V dropped 1 base and J dropped 0 bases, with 8 bases sitting between them. The CDR3 bases are TGCGCCAGCAGCCAAGTCGAGACTAGCACAGATACGCAGTATTTT. This translates into CASSQVETSTDTQYF.

Here the CDR3 reads CASTRDSSGANVLTF. CDR3 nucleotides: TGTGCCAGCACACGAGACAGCTCTGGGGCCAACGTCCTGACTTTC. This rearrangement joins TRBV7-3 to TRBJ2-6; D is possibly TRBD1 (5 bases). Germline-derived CDR1 and CDR2 are SGHTA and FQGTGA. There are 15 residues in the CDR3. The germline V and J ends were trimmed by 7 bases and 0 bases, with 10 bases remaining between them.